The clone carrying this T cell receptor beta chain was detected a few times. Antigen: not known. Germline CDR1 and CDR2: MGHRA and YSYEKL. The V gene end was trimmed by 2 bases and the J gene end by 5 bases; junction bases not matched to a gene: 5. The CDR3 spans 16 residues. Using unique molecular identifiers, the investigators prepared the TCRbeta library. In TCRdb, the PCR reads were re-called with MiXCR into one record per CDR3 protein. The sample has approximately 650,000 distinct CDR3 sequences; 10% to 15% are singletons. The data belong to a study of T-cell reconstitution after alpha-beta-depleted transplantation in children. Whole-study findings and limits: Expanded graft clones, several hundred of them, were reportedly the source of alpha-beta T cells about two months after transplant. T-cell counts and diversity were attributed mostly to newly produced T cells one year after transplant. Surviving recipient T cells and thymic progenitors produced the high day-60 TCRbeta diversity seen in some patients.

The V call is TRBV4-1, the J call TRBJ2-1, with 11 bases fitting TRBD2. The sample was PBMCs, taken before TCRalphabeta/CD19-depleted stem cell transplant. This sequence originates from a girl aged 2 to 9 with congenital amegakaryocytic thrombocytopenia, due to receive a stem cell transplant. Here the CDR3 reads CASSQFLAGGDNEQFF. The CDR3 nucleotides read TGCGCCAGCAGCCAATTCCTAGCGGGAGGCGACAATGAGCAGTTCTTC.